This T cell receptor beta chain originates from a study of graft-versus-host responses after intestinal transplantation (dated by TCRdb to about 2021). About the full investigation: Recipients received multivisceral, liver-intestinal, or isolated intestinal transplants. Every recipient was given anti-thymocyte globulin induction, then maintenance tacrolimus and steroids for 2 to 3 years. After intestinal transplantation, graft-versus-host and host-versus-graft alloreactive T cell clones were followed in the graft, circulation and bone marrow using bulk TCR-beta CDR3 sequencing. To identify alloreactive clones, pre-transplant mixed lymphocyte reaction products were sequenced and compared with unstimulated pre-transplant donor and recipient T cells. The cohort enrolled fewer than 25 intestinal transplant recipients including one retransplant, and a few patients lacking pretransplant specimens were excluded. Donor T cell macrochimerism was defined as a peak of at least 4% donor T cells among recipient peripheral blood mononuclear cells. Rather than going through the commercial service, samples from a few later patients were sequenced in-house on an Illumina MiSeq and processed with MiXCR. Paper-wide results and their limitations: In patients with donor T cell macrochimerism, the allografts had high GvH to HvG T cell clonal ratios. Conclusions were limited by the relatively low number and heterogeneity of intestinal transplant patients. Early after transplant, declines in HvG clones were associated with peak levels of circulating GvH clones. GvH clones were found in recipient bone marrow, and some of the GvH clones appeared earlier in ileal mucosa or blood, which is consistent with an intestinal mucosal origin.

This specimen's time point label, interpreted: cells obtained before transplantation from donor or recipient. CD3+CD4+ and CD3+CD8+ populations were FACS-sorted from unstimulated pre-transplant donor and recipient cells taken from spleen or lymph nodes. In regard to this clone: It has no known antigen specificity. It has no much larger one-base neighbor in the sample; base qualities were not kept.

Library prep was done by the immunoSEQ multiplex PCR assay. For most patients, genomic DNA was isolated with the Qiagen DNeasy Blood and Tissue Kit and shipped frozen to Adaptive Biotechnologies for TCR sequencing. Adaptive Biotechnologies carried out high-throughput TCR-beta CDR3 sequencing of genomic DNA for most patients. The authors processed their data as follows. Adaptive's ImmunoSEQ software supplied the TCR sequencing data for 15 to 20 patients, while MiXCR and VDJtools were used to process a few other patients. To correct CD4 versus CD8 sorting errors, any sequence found in both subsets at a frequency ratio below 5:1 was removed. CDR3 nucleotide sequences shared between donor and recipient were removed because their origin could not be assigned. Alloreactive clones required at least 2-fold expansion over unstimulated cells and minimum CFSE-low frequency of 0.002% (template counts) or 0.001% (read counts). Clones detected in sequenced pre-transplant spleen, lymph node, or MLR CFSE-low populations of the donor or recipient were defined as mappable. The cumulative frequency of alloreactive clones was calculated as a percentage of all sequences, weighted by copy number. The immuneACCESS repertoire file appears here via TCRdb, limited to in-frame rearrangements. These files lack a portion of the clones; in checked studies, under half of the deficit traces to unresolved V genes, and the cause of the others is not known. Clonal size and the V and J genes are those of that table, whereas D and trimming came from the DNA. Across this sample there are 75,000 to 100,000 clones, with 83% seen only once. The leading ten clones occupy roughly 17% of the sample.

The sequencing here drew on unstimulated CD8+ T cells sorted from spleen or lymph node cells, taken before intestinal transplant. This receptor was identified in a human donor who received an intestinal transplant.

CDR3 sequence: CAWSFGLGGEQFF. The DNA is TGTGCCTGGAGTTTCGGACTGGGGGGTGAGCAGTTCTTC. The sequence is built from TRBV30 and TRBJ2-1; TRBD2 is a weak D gene call, 6 bases matching. The CDR3 spans 13 residues, from the cysteine through the phenylalanine. Left in the record is the CDR3 DNA by itself, 39 bases read in frame from the first base. CDR1 is given as GTSNPN and CDR2 as SVGIG, both from the germline V gene (reference sequence). Trimming at the junction amounts to 2 bases on V and 9 bases on J, and the germline ends lie 14 bases apart.